Following are 8 T cell receptor beta chains from one sample sequenced in a study of T cell responses to AZD1222 COVID-19 vaccine. TCRdb's table, derived via immunoSEQ multiplex PCR, lists solely in-frame clones and lacks some. The sample records about 120,000 clones, roughly 89% being singletons. Sequencing used peripheral blood, obtained on day 0 of AZD1222 vaccination. The receptors here all came from an adult in good health.

The chain carries TRBV9 and TRBJ2-5, with 7 bases identical to TRBD2. This CDR3 has 13 residues. CDR1 SGDLS and CDR2 YYNGEE come from the germline V gene. The DNA of the CDR3 is TGTGGCTGGGGGGGACCTTTTAAAGAGACCCAGTACTTC. Residues: CGWGGPFKETQYF.

The rearrangement joins TRBV6-5 to TRBJ2-7, with D tentatively TRBD1 (6 bases). The CDR3 extends over 15 amino acids. Trimming pared 2 bases from V and 4 bases from J, leaving 15 bases between. Germline lookup yields CDR1 MNHEY and CDR2 SVGAGI. CDR3 region: CASSYAAGEFYEQYF. The DNA of the CDR3 is TGTGCCAGCAGTTACGCGGCAGGGGAGTTTTACGAGCAGTACTTC.

The V gene is TRBV6-1, the J gene TRBJ2-7; D could derive from TRBD1 or TRBD2 (6 bases each). Germline V lookup: CDR1 MNHNS, CDR2 SASEGT. With 2 bases removed from V and 3 bases from J, the gap between germline ends came to 17 bases. This CDR3 region has 16 residues. DNA of the CDR3: TGTGCCAGCAGTGAATATTGGGAGGACAGAAACTACGAGCAGTACTTC. Its translation: CASSEYWEDRNYEQYF.

This rearrangement joins TRBV6-5 to TRBJ1-2, with 8 bases fitting TRBD1. The CDR3 loop spans 16 amino acids. Germline CDR1 and CDR2: MNHEY and SVGAGI. J was trimmed by 4 bases and V by 0 bases; bases with no gene match: 7. This CDR3 reads CASSYSMGQAFYGYTF. The CDR3 nucleotides are TGTGCCAGCAGTTACTCGATGGGACAGGCTTTCTATGGCTACACCTTC.

The chain is built from TRBV6-4 and TRBJ1-1; D is perhaps TRBD1 (6 bases). This CDR3 region has 13 residues. The germline V gene has CDR1 MRHNA and CDR2 SNTAGT. V was pared by 2 bases and J by 4 bases, with 8 bases between. CDR3 DNA sequence: TGTGCCAGCAGTGACACAGGGAGCACTGAAGCTTTCTTT. Translated, it gives CASSDTGSTEAFF.

The chain uses TRBV4-1 and TRBJ1-1; no firm D call. V was shortened by 4 bases and J by 11 bases, with 11 bases between the two germline ends. The CDR3 runs 11 residues. Germline loops: CDR1 MGHRA, CDR2 YSYEKL. The CDR3 DNA follows: TGCGCCAGCAGCCTTGGACGTGGGGCTTTCTTT. Translating it yields CASSLGRGAFF.

This clone was recorded only once. The chain employs TRBV4-1 and TRBJ1-2; D is possibly TRBD1 (5 bases). V lost 2 bases and J lost 7, with 14 bases in between. This CDR3 contains 14 residues. Germline-derived CDR1 and CDR2 are MGHRA and YSYEKL. The CDR3 sequence: CASSQPGSRFGYTF. The DNA of the CDR3 is TGCGCCAGCAGCCAACCAGGGAGCCGGTTTGGCTACACCTTC.

The genes are TRBV18 and TRBJ2-5; D not certain. The CDR3 covers 11 residues. Trimming cost V 2 bases and J 5 bases, with 3 bases left between them. Germline V gene lookup returns CDR1 KGHSH and CDR2 LQKENI. In DNA, the CDR3 is TGTGCCAGCTCACCAGACGAGACCCAGTACTTC. Amino acids: CASSPDETQYF.